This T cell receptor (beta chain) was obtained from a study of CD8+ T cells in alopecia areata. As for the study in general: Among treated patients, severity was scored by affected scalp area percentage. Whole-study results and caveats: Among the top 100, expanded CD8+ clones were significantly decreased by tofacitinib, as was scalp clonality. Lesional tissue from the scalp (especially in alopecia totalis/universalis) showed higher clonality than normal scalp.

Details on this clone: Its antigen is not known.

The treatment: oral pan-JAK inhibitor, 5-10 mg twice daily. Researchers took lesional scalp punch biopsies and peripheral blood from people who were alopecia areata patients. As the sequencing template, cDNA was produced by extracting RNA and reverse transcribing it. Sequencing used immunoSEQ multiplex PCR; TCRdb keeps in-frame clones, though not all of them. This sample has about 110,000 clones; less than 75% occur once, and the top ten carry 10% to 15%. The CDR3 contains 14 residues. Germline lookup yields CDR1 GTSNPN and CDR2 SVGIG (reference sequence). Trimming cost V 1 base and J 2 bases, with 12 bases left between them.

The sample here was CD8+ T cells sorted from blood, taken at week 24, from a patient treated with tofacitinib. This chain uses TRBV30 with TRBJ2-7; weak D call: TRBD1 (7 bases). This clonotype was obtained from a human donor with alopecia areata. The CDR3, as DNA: TGTGCCTGGAGTGGCGGGACAGATACCTACGAGCAGTACTTC. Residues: CAWSGGTDTYEQYF.